A single sample gave rise to the 10 T cell receptor beta chains below, sequenced in a study of shared clonotypes between healthy human individuals. Data came from immunoSEQ multiplex PCR; TCRdb stores just in-frame clones and leaves some out. This table has approximately 2,000,000 clones, just over 90% appearing once. Only CD45RO-negative cells positively selected for CCR7 counted as naive CD8 cells, so terminally differentiated effector memory CD45RA+ cells were excluded. Material for sequencing was naive CD8+ T cells from PBMCs. Receptors originate from a young man in good health. Some clones in this sample may be carry-over from other donors' samples.

The V gene is TRBV15, the J gene TRBJ2-5, with 7 positions matching TRBD1. Germline V lookup: CDR1 LNHNV, CDR2 YYDKDF (reference sequence). The V segment lost 2 bases and the J segment 5 bases; nucleotides outside the gene matches: 5. CDR3 length: 14 amino acids. As DNA, the CDR3 is TGTGCCACCAGCAGAATAACAGGGGCCGAGACCCAGTACTTC. This codes for CATSRITGAETQYF.

The chain employs TRBV7-9 and TRBJ1-1; D not certain. This CDR3 is built from 14 residues. The germline CDR1 and CDR2 sequences are SEHNR and FQNEAQ (reference sequence). The V end lost 1 base, the J end lost 3 bases, and 9 bases lay between the germline ends. The CDR3 bases are TGTGCCAGCAGCTTAGTTCTAGAGGACACTGAAGCTTTCTTT. This translates into CASSLVLEDTEAFF. Complete variable domain (other parts from reference TRBV7-9 and TRBJ1-1): DTGVSQNPRHKITKRGQNVTFRCDPISEHNRLYWYRQTLGQGPEFLTYFQNEAQLEKSRLLSDRFSAERPKGSFSTLEIQRTEQGDSAMYLCASSLVLEDTEAFFGQGTRLTVV.

The V call is TRBV7-2, the J call TRBJ2-5, with D possibly being TRBD1 (5 bases). The CDR3 loop spans 14 amino acids. In germline, CDR1 is SGHTA, CDR2 FQGNSA. V was shortened by 5 bases and J by 4 bases, with 14 bases between the two germline ends. CDR3 residues: CASSTRVFGETQYF. The CDR3 nucleotides are TGTGCCAGCAGCACCAGGGTTTTTGGAGAGACCCAGTACTTC.

This chain uses TRBV4-1 with TRBJ2-5; D possibly matches TRBD1 or TRBD2 (5 bases each). The DNA end is a closer match to TRBJ2-7, so the J assignment may be wrong. Looked up from germline, CDR1 is MGHRA and CDR2 is YSYEKL. The CDR3 is 14 amino acids. CDR3 in DNA: TGCGCCAGCGGGTGGCGGCAGGGACCCTACGAGCAGTACTTC. This translates into CASGWRQGPYEQYF.

This chain connects TRBV4-1 to TRBJ2-2, with 10 bases aligning to TRBD1. The V segment lost 5 bases and the J segment 7 bases; nucleotides outside the gene matches: 7. This CDR3 comprises 15 residues. Germline V gene data show CDR1 as MGHRA and CDR2 as YSYEKL. For the CDR3, the DNA is TGCGCCAGCAGCAGCCGGGACAGGGGTCACGGGGAGCTGTTTTTT. Its protein is CASSSRDRGHGELFF.

This clone was picked up one time. This rearrangement joins TRBV4-3 to TRBJ1-1; D remains unclear. The CDR3 sequence is 14 residues long. The V end was cut by 0 bases, the J end by 0 bases, with 5 bases between. CDR1 and CDR2 from the germline V gene are LGHNA and YSLEER. The CDR3 sequence: CASSQESLNTEAFF. The CDR3, as DNA: TGCGCCAGCAGCCAAGAGAGCCTGAACACTGAAGCTTTCTTT.

V and J are TRBV27 and TRBJ2-2; no firm D call. V lost 5 bases and J lost 3, with 7 bases in between. Germline V CDR1 and CDR2: MNHEY, SMNVEV (reference sequence). The CDR3 has 13 residues. The CDR3 nucleotides read TGTGCCAGCAGTCGGCGACACACCGGGGAGCTGTTTTTT. Translation: CASSRRHTGELFF.

The chain has TRBV25-1 and TRBJ2-1; no firm D call. Trimming took 4 bases from V and 0 from J, leaving 16 bases between them. The CDR3 loop spans 17 amino acids. Germline V gives CDR1 MGHDK, CDR2 SYGVNS. The CDR3 sequence: CASSGFPEDPSYNEQFF. For the CDR3, the DNA is TGTGCCAGCAGTGGCTTCCCCGAGGACCCCTCCTACAATGAGCAGTTCTTC.

V and J are TRBV7-9 and TRBJ1-1; D possibly corresponds to TRBD1 (5 bases). The V gene's germline CDR1 is SEHNR and CDR2 FQNEAQ (reference sequence). V lost 1 base and J 0 bases, leaving 9 bases between the germline ends. There are 15 residues in the CDR3. The DNA of the CDR3 is TGTGCCAGCAGCTTAGACGGGGCCCTGAACACTGAAGCTTTCTTT. This sequence encodes CASSLDGALNTEAFF.

Remarks on this clone: Other DNA sequences within the sample encode an identical CDR3. The chain joins TRBV4-1 to TRBJ2-3, with a possible D match to TRBD1 (5 bases). V dropped 1 base and J dropped 4 bases, with 9 bases sitting between them. Germline values: CDR1 MGHRA, CDR2 YSYEKL. This CDR3 region has 14 residues. This CDR3 reads CASSQVQGPDTQYF. CDR3 nucleotides: TGCGCCAGCAGCCAAGTTCAGGGTCCAGATACGCAGTATTTT.